A selection of T cell receptor beta chains follows, all from one sample in a study of blood T cell repertoires in COVID-19. Method: immunoSEQ multiplex PCR; TCRdb's copy keeps in-frame clones and lacks some. There are around 140,000 clones in the sample; 84% occur only once, and 10% lies in the top ten. The sample was peripheral blood. The origin of the receptors is a man aged 55 to 70 with active or convalescent COVID-19. The CDR3 runs from the conserved cysteine through the conserved F or W. D genes are given only for firm matches. Not all rows give a size; the values are once, few, many and, for expanded clones, a class.

d_gene	v_gene	abundance	j_gene	len	CDR3nt	CDR3aa
TRBD1	TRBV2	.	TRBJ1-1	13	TGTGCCAGAGTAGGACAGGGGAACACTGAAGCTTTCTTT	CARVGQGNTEAFF
.	TRBV6-1	few	TRBJ1-2	17	TGTGCCAGCAGTGAAGTGGGAGGGGGTTTAGTAAGCTATGGCTACACCTTC	CASSEVGGGLVSYGYTF
.	TRBV3-1/TRBV3-2	few	TRBJ1-2	16	TGTGCCAGCAGCCAAGTTTTACGACAGAGCCACTATGGCTACACCTTC	CASSQVLRQSHYGYTF
.	TRBV7-9	.	TRBJ1-5	14	TGTGCCAGCAGCTTACATTCAATCAATCAGCCCCAGCATTTT	CASSLHSINQPQHF
.	TRBV27	.	TRBJ2-7	14	TGTGCCAGCAGTTCGCAGGGGTGGGCAGAAGAGCAGTACTTC	CASSSQGWAEEQYF
.	TRBV9	.	TRBJ1-5	13	TGTGCCAGCAGCGTAAGTGAGAATCAGCCCCAGCATTTT	CASSVSENQPQHF
.	TRBV7-9	.	TRBJ1-5	14	TGTGCCAGCAGCGATGACAGGTTCAATCAGCCCCAGCATTTT	CASSDDRFNQPQHF
TRBD1	TRBV4-3	.	TRBJ2-2	15	TGCGCCAGCAGCCCCCAGGGGGCGCGAATCGGGGAGCTGTTTTTT	CASSPQGARIGELFF
.	TRBV12-3/TRBV12-4	.	TRBJ2-7	13	TGTGCCAGCAGTTTCTCAGGGACCTACGAGCAGTACTTC	CASSFSGTYEQYF
TRBD2	TRBV9	.	TRBJ2-1	17	TGTGCCAGCAGCGTAGTTCCTAGCGGGGGACAATACAATGAGCAGTTCTTC	CASSVVPSGGQYNEQFF
.	TRBV19	.	TRBJ1-4	15	TGTGCCAGTAGTAAGCAACGGGACACCATCGAAAAACTGTTTTTT	CASSKQRDTIEKLFF
TRBD2	TRBV25-1	.	TRBJ2-2	15	TGTGCCAGCAGTGAAGCGGGAGTAGGTGCCGGGGAGCTGTTTTTT	CASSEAGVGAGELFF
TRBD1	TRBV6-5	few	TRBJ1-2	15	TGTGCCAGCAGTTCGGACAGGGGAACTAACTATGGCTACACCTTC	CASSSDRGTNYGYTF
.	TRBV27	.	TRBJ1-6	16	TGTGCCAGCAGTTTATTAGGGGGACCGACATTCTCTCCCCTCCACTTT	CASSLLGGPTFSPLHF
.	TRBV2	.	TRBJ2-7	13	TGTGCCAGCAGTGAACGAGGACTGTACGAGCAGTACTTC	CASSERGLYEQYF
.	TRBV7-8	.	TRBJ1-5	12	TGTGCCAGCAGCTTCGGGGGGCAGCCCCAGCATTTT	CASSFGGQPQHF
.	TRBV19	.	TRBJ2-6	15	TGTGCCAGCTCGAGGGCTAGCTCTGGGGCCAACGTCCTGACTTTC	CASSRASSGANVLTF
.	TRBV5-1	.	TRBJ2-1	14	TGCGCCAGCAGCTTGGATCCGGGGGTCAATGAGCAGTTCTTC	CASSLDPGVNEQFF
TRBD1	TRBV19	.	TRBJ1-1	19	TGTGCCAGTAGTATAGATGGGACAGTGCTCTCTCTATCGAACACTGAAGCTTTCTTT	CASSIDGTVLSLSNTEAFF
TRBD1	TRBV7-2	.	TRBJ1-1	13	TGTGCCAGCGGAGACAGGGAGAACACTGAAGCTTTCTTT	CASGDRENTEAFF
.	TRBV18	.	TRBJ1-3	15	TGTGCCAGTGCCCGCACTTCTCGCTCTGGAAACACCATATATTTT	CASARTSRSGNTIYF
.	TRBV6-5	.	TRBJ1-2	11	TGTGCCGGAGGGGGGGCCTATGGCTACACCTTC	CAGGGAYGYTF
.	TRBV27	.	TRBJ1-2	13	TGTGCCAGCAGTTTCCCGGCAGGGGATGGCTACACCTTC	CASSFPAGDGYTF
.	TRBV3-1/TRBV3-2	.	TRBJ1-2	15	TGTGCCAGCAGCCAAGCGGCGGGGTTTTCTGGGGGCTACACCTTC	CASSQAAGFSGGYTF
.	TRBV29-1	.	TRBJ1-1	12	TGCAGCGGTATGACAGGGAACACTGAAGCTTTCTTT	CSGMTGNTEAFF
.	TRBV18	.	TRBJ1-1	16	TGTGCCAGCTCACCACGACTCTCGGAAATGAACACTGAAGCTTTCTTT	CASSPRLSEMNTEAFF
TRBD2	TRBV13	.	TRBJ2-1	17	TGTGCCAGCAGCTTAGATAGCGGGACTAGCGGGAGAAATGAGCAGTTCTTC	CASSLDSGTSGRNEQFF
.	TRBV14	.	TRBJ1-3	15	TGTGCCAGCAGCCAAGGTCTCAGCTCTGGAAACACCATATATTTT	CASSQGLSSGNTIYF
TRBD1	TRBV29-1	.	TRBJ1-2	12	TGCAGCGTAGGGGGACAGGGAAATGGCTACACCTTC	CSVGGQGNGYTF
.	TRBV4-3	.	TRBJ1-4	14	TGCGCCAGCAGCCAAGAGGACAGATATGAAAAACTGTTTTTT	CASSQEDRYEKLFF
.	TRBV11-3	.	TRBJ1-1	15	TGTGCCAGCAGCTTATCTGCGGGGCTGAACACTGAAGCTTTCTTT	CASSLSAGLNTEAFF
TRBD2	TRBV2	.	TRBJ2-1	18	TGTGCCAGCAGTGGAAGTTGGACTAGCGGGAGGGCCTACAATGAGCAGTTCTTC	CASSGSWTSGRAYNEQFF
TRBD1	TRBV19	.	TRBJ2-1	14	TGTGCCAGTAGTAGGGGACAGGGGCCGGGCGAGCAGTTCTTC	CASSRGQGPGEQFF
.	TRBV9	.	TRBJ2-7	15	TGTGCCAGCAGCCCCGGGACTTTTAGCTCCTACGAGCAGTACTTC	CASSPGTFSSYEQYF
.	TRBV18	.	TRBJ1-1	13	TGTGCCAGCTCACCATACGAGGAGACTGAAGCTTTCTTT	CASSPYEETEAFF
TRBD2	TRBV27	.	TRBJ2-2	15	TGTGCCAGCAGTTTGGCGGGGGGGAGCACCGGGGAGCTGTTTTTT	CASSLAGGSTGELFF
TRBD2	TRBV10-3	.	TRBJ2-1	15	TGTGCCATCAGTGAGTCGACTAGCGGCTACAATGAGCAGTTCTTC	CAISESTSGYNEQFF
TRBD2	TRBV5-6	.	TRBJ2-1	15	TGTGCCAGCAGCCAGCGGGGGCGACGCTACAATGAGCAGTTCTTC	CASSQRGRRYNEQFF
TRBD1	TRBV5-6	.	TRBJ2-5	16	TGTGCCAGCAGCTGGGCCACCGGGACAGGGAGCGAGACCCAGTACTTC	CASSWATGTGSETQYF
TRBD1	TRBV27	.	TRBJ1-1	15	TGTGCCAGCAGTTTGATACAGGGGTCGCGGACTGAAGCTTTCTTT	CASSLIQGSRTEAFF
TRBD1	TRBV25-1	.	TRBJ1-2	15	TGTGCCAGCAGTGAGGGGACAGGGGGCTTTTATGGCTACACCTTC	CASSEGTGGFYGYTF
TRBD1	TRBV7-2	.	TRBJ2-1	13	TGTGCCAGCAGCCCAGGGACAGGGAATGAGCAGTTCTTC	CASSPGTGNEQFF
TRBD1	TRBV11-2	few	TRBJ1-6	17	TGTGCCAGCAGCCTACTTCCCCTCCGGGACAGGAATTCACCCCTCCACTTT	CASSLLPLRDRNSPLHF
.	TRBV6-5	.	TRBJ2-1	14	TGTGCCAGCAGCGGGACTCTTCTGTTTGGTGAGCAGTTCTTC	CASSGTLLFGEQFF
.	TRBV7-2	.	TRBJ2-7	12	TGTGCCAGCAGCGCCCTAACTTACGAGCAGTACTTC	CASSALTYEQYF
TRBD1	TRBV5-1	few	TRBJ1-4	17	TGCGCCAGCAGCTTGGCGGGACAGGGTAAAGCTAATGAAAAACTGTTTTTT	CASSLAGQGKANEKLFF
.	TRBV5-6	few	TRBJ2-1	14	TGTGCCAGCAGCTTGGGACTTGCTTACAATGAGCAGTTCTTC	CASSLGLAYNEQFF
.	TRBV15	.	TRBJ1-2	15	TGTGCCACCAGCTCCCGGACAGAAACTAACTATGGCTACACCTTC	CATSSRTETNYGYTF
.	TRBV11-3	.	TRBJ2-3	14	TGTGCCAGCAGCTTATCAGGGAAGACAGATACGCAGTATTTT	CASSLSGKTDTQYF
TRBD1	TRBV28	.	TRBJ1-2	15	TGTGCCAGCAGTTGGGGACAGGGGAGGAACTATGGCTACACCTTC	CASSWGQGRNYGYTF
.	TRBV18	.	TRBJ1-1	12	TGTGCCAGCTCACTCGGGAACACTGAAGCTTTCTTT	CASSLGNTEAFF
.	TRBV4-1	.	TRBJ1-1	15	TGCGCCAGCAGCCCACTTCCTCATACGAACACTGAAGCTTTCTTT	CASSPLPHTNTEAFF
.	TRBV7-9	.	TRBJ1-2	11	TGTGCCAGCAGCTTAGTAGATGGCTACACCTTC	CASSLVDGYTF
.	TRBV5-5	.	TRBJ1-3	14	TGTGCCAGCAGCCCCCGGGATTATGGAAACACCATATATTTT	CASSPRDYGNTIYF
TRBD1	TRBV2	.	TRBJ2-1	13	TGTGCCAGCAGTGCGGGACAGGAAGATGAGCAGTTCTTC	CASSAGQEDEQFF
.	TRBV4-3	.	TRBJ1-2	15	TGCGCCAGCAGCCAGTCCGGGACACTAAACTATGGCTACACCTTC	CASSQSGTLNYGYTF
TRBD1	TRBV3-1/TRBV3-2	.	TRBJ1-1	15	TGTGCCAGCAGCCACCCGGGACAGCTGAACACTGAAGCTTTCTTT	CASSHPGQLNTEAFF